A selection of T cell receptor beta chains follows, all from one sample in a study of post-analysis software for immune sequencing data. MiXCR, applied by TCRdb to the PCR reads, yields one record per CDR3 protein. The sample shows 750,000 to 950,000 distinct CDR3 sequences, 46% of them seen only once. Sequencing was carried out using blood. These receptors came from a girl aged 5-17 years with multiple sclerosis. Both conserved end residues are part of each CDR3. A D gene is named only where the DNA matches it firmly. Clone size is not always given. Where it is, it says once, few, many or a class for expanded clones.

clone_size	v_call	j_call	d_call	cdr3_nt	cdr3_aa
.	TRBV7-2	TRBJ2-7	.	TGTGCCAGCAGCTTAGCCTCCGGACCGAGGGGGCAGTACTTC	CASSLASGPRGQYF
.	TRBV27	TRBJ1-5	.	TGTGCCAGCAGCCCCAGGGATGGCAATCAGCCCCAGCATTTT	CASSPRDGNQPQHF
few	TRBV6-1	TRBJ1-1	TRBD1	TGTGCCAGCAGACCCGACAGGGGTCACACTGAAGCTTTCTTT	CASRPDRGHTEAFF
.	TRBV21-1	TRBJ1-2	.	TGTGCCAGCAGCTTACAGGCAGGGGTGAAAGGCTACACCTTC	CASSLQAGVKGYTF
.	TRBV20-1	TRBJ2-1	TRBD2	TGCAGTGCTAGATCGGAGACTAGCGGGAGGGCCGAGCAGTTCTTC	CSARSETSGRAEQFF
.	TRBV24-1	TRBJ2-3	.	TGTGCCACCAGTGTCCCGAACACAGATACGCAGTATTTT	CATSVPNTDTQYF
.	TRBV29-1	TRBJ1-2	.	TGCAGCGTTGTAAAGGGTGCCTATGGCTACACCTTC	CSVVKGAYGYTF
.	TRBV7-2	TRBJ2-6	.	TGTGCCGGTATATCCGCTGGGGCCAACGTCCTGACTTTC	CAGISAGANVLTF
few	TRBV15	TRBJ2-5	.	TGTGCCACCAGCCCACATGGGCGGAACCAAGAGACCCAGTACTTC	CATSPHGRNQETQYF
few	TRBV6-4	TRBJ2-3	TRBD2	TGTGCCAGCAGTGACTCGATTCTTCGCGGGAGGTGGAGCACAGATACGCAGTATTTT	CASSDSILRGRWSTDTQYF
.	TRBV27	TRBJ2-3	.	TGTGCCAGCAGTTTCGGGGTACTAGCAGGACAAGATACGCAGTATTTT	CASSFGVLAGQDTQYF
.	TRBV15	TRBJ2-3	TRBD2	TGTGCCACCAGCAGACCAGTATGGCGGGAGGAATCAGTCTCAGCAGATACGCAGTATTTT	CATSRPVWREESVSADTQYF
.	TRBV6-5	TRBJ2-1	.	TGTGCCGGCAGTGACGGGTATGAGCAGTTCTTC	CAGSDGYEQFF
few	TRBV12-3/TRBV12-4	TRBJ1-2	.	TGTGCCAGCAGTTTGTCTCCCGTCTATGGCTACACCTTC	CASSLSPVYGYTF
.	TRBV7-2	TRBJ1-4	TRBD1	TGTGCCAGCAGCCCCCGGGACAGATACGCGGCAACTAATGAAAAACTGTTTTTT	CASSPRDRYAATNEKLFF
.	TRBV2	TRBJ2-7	TRBD1	TGTGCCAGCAGGCCCGGACAGGGCGGTTTTTACGAGCAGTACTTC	CASRPGQGGFYEQYF
.	TRBV20-1	TRBJ2-3	TRBD2	TGCAGTGCACCAACCGGGACTAGCGTGTTGTCAGATACGCAGTATTTT	CSAPTGTSVLSDTQYF
few	TRBV20-1	TRBJ2-7	TRBD2	TGCAGTGCTAGAAGTGGACTAGAGGTAGTTAACGAGCAGTACTTC	CSARSGLEVVNEQYF
.	TRBV6-1	TRBJ2-5	.	TGTGCCAGCAGAAAGGACAGCCCGGGAGAGCAGTACTTC	CASRKDSPGEQYF
few	TRBV6-6	TRBJ1-2	TRBD1	TGTGCCAGTACAGGGGACTATGGCTACACCTTC	CASTGDYGYTF
few	TRBV24-1	TRBJ2-3	TRBD1	TGTGCCACCAGTGAGGGCGACAGGGTCACAGATACGCAGTATTTT	CATSEGDRVTDTQYF
.	TRBV12-3/TRBV12-4	TRBJ2-1	.	TGTGCCAGCAGTTTAGGACGGGCAAAATCCAATGAGCAGTTCTTC	CASSLGRAKSNEQFF
.	TRBV20-1	TRBJ2-7	.	TGCAGTGCTATAGCGGATACCTACGAGCAGTACTTC	CSAIADTYEQYF
few	TRBV4-1	TRBJ2-1	.	TGCGCCAGCAGCCAAGACGGGTGGGTGAGGGACAATGAGCAGTTCTTC	CASSQDGWVRDNEQFF
many	TRBV20-1	TRBJ2-7	TRBD2	TGCAGTGCTAGACTAGCGGCATCCCCCTACGAGCAGTACTTC	CSARLAASPYEQYF
.	TRBV15	TRBJ2-1	.	TGTGCCACCAGCAGAGACAGGGCCCTGGGGGAGCAGTTCTTC	CATSRDRALGEQFF
few	TRBV7-8	TRBJ2-7	.	TGTGCCAGCACCAACAATGGGTTCAACTACGAGCAGTACTTC	CASTNNGFNYEQYF
few	TRBV7-9	TRBJ2-7	.	TGTGCCAGCAGCTCCCCGCCCGGCGGGGACTCCTACGAGCAGTACTTC	CASSSPPGGDSYEQYF
many	TRBV29-1	TRBJ2-7	TRBD2	TGCAGCGTTGAAGAAACGGGCGGGAGTCCCTCCGAGCAGTACTTC	CSVEETGGSPSEQYF
.	TRBV4-3	TRBJ2-1	TRBD2	TGCGCCAGCAGCCAAGATTGGGGACTAGCGATCGCTGATGAGCAGTTCTTC	CASSQDWGLAIADEQFF
.	TRBV5-1	TRBJ1-2	.	TGCGCCAGCAGCTTCATGGACGGTAACTATGGCTACACCTTC	CASSFMDGNYGYTF
.	TRBV10-3	TRBJ2-7	TRBD2	TGTGCCATCACTGGCTGGACTAGCGGGCCAAAGATCGCCTACGAGCAGTACTTC	CAITGWTSGPKIAYEQYF
.	TRBV20-1	TRBJ2-7	.	TGCAGTGCTAGACCCAACGCCGGGACCGTCTCCTGCGAGCAGTACTTC	CSARPNAGTVSCEQYF
.	TRBV28	TRBJ2-5	.	TGTGCCAGCAGTTTACCACTAGTCCAAGAGACCCAGTACTTC	CASSLPLVQETQYF
.	TRBV2	TRBJ2-1	.	TGTGCCAGCAGTGAAATACAGGGTATGGTCAGCAATGAGCAGTTCTTC	CASSEIQGMVSNEQFF
.	TRBV12-5	TRBJ1-5	TRBD1	TGTGCTAGTGGTTTGTTGCAGGGGGCGTCACAAGGTCAGCCCCAGCATTTT	CASGLLQGASQGQPQHF
.	TRBV29-1	TRBJ2-7	.	TGCAGCGCTGGGGACGGAACCATCTACAATGAGCAGTACTTC	CSAGDGTIYNEQYF
.	TRBV6-6	TRBJ1-5	.	TGTGCCAGCAGTTACTCGATGGGGTGGCAGCCCCAGCATTTT	CASSYSMGWQPQHF
.	TRBV7-6	TRBJ2-2	.	TGTGCCAGCAGCTTAGGTGCTGATTGGCCCGGGGAGCTGTTTTTT	CASSLGADWPGELFF
.	TRBV5-6	TRBJ2-3	TRBD2	TGTGCCAGCAGCTTGGAGGGACTAGGCACAGATACGCAGTATTTT	CASSLEGLGTDTQYF
.	TRBV12-3/TRBV12-4	TRBJ2-3	TRBD1	TGTGCCAGCAGCCGCGACAGGGTTGGGACAGATACGCAATATTTT	CASSRDRVGTDTQYF
.	TRBV5-1	TRBJ2-3	.	TGCGCCAGCAATACAGCCGGGGCAGATACGCAGTATTTT	CASNTAGADTQYF
.	TRBV7-2	TRBJ2-5	.	TGTGCCAGCAGCCAATTGGGACCAATCCTACAAGAGACCCAGTACTTC	CASSQLGPILQETQYF
.	TRBV12-3/TRBV12-4	TRBJ2-7	TRBD2	TGTGCCAGCAGTTTAGATGGGACTAGCGGGAGAAACGAGCAGTACTTC	CASSLDGTSGRNEQYF
.	TRBV29-1	TRBJ2-3	TRBD2	TGCAGCGTTGAAGGGCTAGCGGGAGAAATAGATACGCAGTATTTT	CSVEGLAGEIDTQYF
.	TRBV7-9	TRBJ2-5	TRBD2	TGTGCCAGCAGCTACCCGACTAGCGGGAGTTCGGAGACCCAGTACTTC	CASSYPTSGSSETQYF
once	TRBV6-1	TRBJ1-5	TRBD1	TGTGCCAGCTCCCGGGACAGGGGGGAAAATCAGCCCCAGCATTTT	CASSRDRGENQPQHF
.	TRBV5-1	TRBJ2-7	TRBD1	TGCGCCCGCAGCTTTGTAGCGGACAGGGCGTCCGAGCAGTACTTC	CARSFVADRASEQYF
.	TRBV14	TRBJ1-1	.	TGTGCCAGCAGCCAACAGACAGGTCACACTGAAGCTTTCTTT	CASSQQTGHTEAFF
.	TRBV9	TRBJ2-2	TRBD2	TGTGCCAGCAGCGTAGGGACTAGTCTGCTAGGCGGGGAGCTGTTTTTT	CASSVGTSLLGGELFF
few	TRBV7-8	TRBJ2-5	TRBD2	TGTGCCAGCAGCTTTTTTCGTAGCGGGAGACAAGAGACCCAGTACTTC	CASSFFRSGRQETQYF
few	TRBV24-1	TRBJ2-7	.	TGTGCCACCAGTGACCCCCGGACGGGTACCTACGAGCAGTACTTC	CATSDPRTGTYEQYF